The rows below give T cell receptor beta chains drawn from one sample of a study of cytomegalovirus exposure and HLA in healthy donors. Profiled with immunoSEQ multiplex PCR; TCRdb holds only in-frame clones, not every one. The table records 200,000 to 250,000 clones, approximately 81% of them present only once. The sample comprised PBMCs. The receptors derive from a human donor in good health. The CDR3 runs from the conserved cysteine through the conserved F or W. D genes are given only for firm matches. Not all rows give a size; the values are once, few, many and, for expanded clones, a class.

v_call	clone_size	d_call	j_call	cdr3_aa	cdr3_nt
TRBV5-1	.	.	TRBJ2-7	CASSLPSGGRMAGSSYEQYF	TGCGCCAGCAGCCTACCTTCCGGGGGGCGAATGGCGGGGAGCTCCTACGAGCAGTACTTC
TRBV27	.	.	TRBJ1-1	CASSFGTGNTEAFF	TGTGCCAGCAGTTTTGGAACAGGAAACACTGAAGCTTTCTTT
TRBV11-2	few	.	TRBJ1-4	CASSLDHVDNRWSSEKLFF	TGTGCCAGCAGCTTAGACCATGTGGACAACAGGTGGAGCTCTGAAAAACTGTTTTTT
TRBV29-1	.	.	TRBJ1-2	CSVEEVPSGDYGYTF	TGCAGCGTTGAAGAGGTACCCTCCGGGGACTATGGCTACACCTTC
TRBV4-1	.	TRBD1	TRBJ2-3	CASSQGRGPYTQYF	TGCGCCAGCAGCCAAGGCAGGGGGCCATATACGCAGTATTTT
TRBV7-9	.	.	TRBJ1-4	CASSATGRSNEKLFF	TGTGCCAGCAGCGCAACAGGGCGGTCTAATGAAAAACTGTTTTTT
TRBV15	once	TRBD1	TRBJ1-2	CATSRGSTGYGYTF	TGTGCCACCAGCAGGGGTTCGACAGGGTATGGCTACACCTTC
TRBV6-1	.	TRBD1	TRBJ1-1	CASSGVQTGITEAFF	TGTGCCAGCAGCGGCGTCCAGACAGGGATCACTGAAGCTTTCTTT
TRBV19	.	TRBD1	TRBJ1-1	CASSAPRGQGRSEAFF	TGTGCCAGTAGTGCCCCAAGAGGACAGGGAAGATCTGAAGCTTTCTTT
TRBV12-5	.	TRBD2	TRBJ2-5	CASGLGTSGRETQYF	TGTGCTAGTGGTCTAGGGACTAGCGGGAGAGAGACCCAGTACTTC
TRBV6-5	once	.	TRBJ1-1	CASSVGEGRAFF	TGTGCCAGCAGTGTGGGGGAGGGTAGGGCTTTCTTT
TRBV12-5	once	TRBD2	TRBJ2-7	CASGANLAGGYEQYF	TGTGCTAGTGGTGCAAACCTAGCGGGGGGCTACGAGCAGTACTTC
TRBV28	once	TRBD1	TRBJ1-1	CASSFPTGTAFNMNTEAFF	TGTGCCAGCAGTTTCCCCACCGGGACAGCTTTTAACATGAACACTGAAGCTTTCTTT
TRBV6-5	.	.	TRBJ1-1	CASRNRENTEAFF	TGTGCCAGCAGGAACAGGGAAAACACTGAAGCTTTCTTT
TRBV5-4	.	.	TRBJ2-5	CASSLSVEETQYF	TGTGCCAGCAGCTTGAGTGTAGAAGAGACCCAGTACTTC
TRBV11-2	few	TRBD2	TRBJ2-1	CASSLDGGTSGSMFF	TGTGCCAGCAGCTTAGATGGTGGGACTAGCGGGAGTATGTTCTTC
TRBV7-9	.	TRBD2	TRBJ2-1	CASSPRTSGRGNEQFF	TGTGCCAGCAGCCCCCGGACTAGCGGGAGAGGGAATGAGCAGTTCTTC
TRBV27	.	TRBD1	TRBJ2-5	CASTTGGAKTQYF	TGTGCCAGTACTACAGGGGGCGCGAAGACCCAGTACTTC
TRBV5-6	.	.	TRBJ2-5	CASSLEGGLAETQYF	TGTGCCAGCAGCTTGGAGGGGGGGCTAGCTGAGACCCAGTACTTC